This T cell receptor (beta chain) emerged from a study of T cell changes during pregnancy in multiple sclerosis. CDR1 MGHRA and CDR2 YSYEKL come from the germline V gene. Trimming pared 0 bases from V and 4 bases from J, leaving 12 bases between. CDR3 length: 15 residues. Using immunoSEQ multiplex PCR, the repertoire was profiled, and TCRdb retains in-frame clones only, with some absent. The sample has 70,000 to 95,000 clones, 90% to 95% seen once; the top ten hold 0.65% to 0.95%. The material sequenced was peripheral blood, taken in the second trimester of pregnancy. This receptor was identified in a female donor in good health, enrolled as a control in a pregnancy study. The genes are TRBV4-1 and TRBJ1-1; tentative D call: TRBD1 (6 bases). Here the CDR3 DNA reads TGCGCCAGCAGCCAAGAGCGGGGGCTTGGCACTGAAGCTTTCTTT. The encoded protein is CASSQERGLGTEAFF.